The 19 T cell receptor beta chains below all came from one sample that was sequenced in a study of long-term antiretroviral therapy in people with HIV. Version v3.0 of the immunoSEQ assay was performed at survey level. Assay used: immunoSEQ multiplex PCR; TCRdb lists only in-frame clones, some missing. The table lists fewer than 30,000 clones, roughly 84% of them singletons. The source was unsorted PBMCs, collected around 2.8 years after starting antiretroviral therapy. All receptors come from a man aged 25 to 40 with HIV.

V gene TRBV5-6 combines with J gene TRBJ2-3; 11 nucleotides agree with TRBD2. V gave up 7 bases and J gave up 4 bases; unmatched junction bases: 17. This CDR3 has 18 amino acids. Germline lookup yields CDR1 SGHDT and CDR2 YYEEEE. CDR3 nucleotide sequence: TGTGCCAGCCTGTTAGGGACTAGCGGCCTCAGGGTCGCAGATACGCAGTATTTT. Amino acids: CASLLGTSGLRVADTQYF.

The chain uses TRBV4-1 and TRBJ1-6; D ambiguous. The CDR3 covers 17 residues. The germline gives CDR1 MGHRA, CDR2 YSYEKL. Between the trimmed V and J ends, which lost 0 bases and 5 bases, there was a span of 14 bases. CDR3 sequence reads: CASSQERFTADNSPLHF. In nucleotides, the CDR3 is TGCGCCAGCAGCCAAGAAAGGTTCACGGCAGATAATTCACCCCTCCACTTT.

The chain is built from TRBV14 and TRBJ2-5, with a tentative D call TRBD1 (7 bases). This CDR3 spans 15 amino acids. Germline V gene lookup returns CDR1 SGHDN and CDR2 FVKESK. V was pared by 1 base and J by 5 bases, with 14 bases between. The CDR3 protein is CASSQAQGRGETQYF. The CDR3, as DNA: TGTGCCAGCAGCCAAGCACAGGGGCGGGGTGAGACCCAGTACTTC.

This clone was detected once. The CDR3 spells CASSLATIAGGDEQYF. The CDR3 coding sequence is TGTGCCAGCAGCTTGGCCACAATAGCGGGTGGCGACGAGCAGTACTTC. The rearrangement joins TRBV5-8 to TRBJ2-7, with 7 positions matching TRBD2. The CDR3 is made up of 16 amino acids. The V gene's germline CDR1 is SGHTS and CDR2 YDEGEE. The V gene end was trimmed by 0 bases and the J gene end by 5 bases; junction bases not matched to a gene: 11.

CDR3 DNA sequence: TGTGCCAGCAGTTGGAAGGGGGCTTCCTATAATTCACCCCTCCACTTT. Protein sequence: CASSWKGASYNSPLHF. The chain links TRBV28 to TRBJ1-6, with TRBD1 matching over 7 bases. With 4 bases clipped from V and 1 base from J, the junction kept 4 bases outside the gene matches. The CDR3 is 16 residues long. CDR1 is MDHEN and CDR2 is SYDVKM in the germline V gene.

The genes are TRBV19 and TRBJ1-2; 7 bases are shared with TRBD1. Germline CDR1 LNHDA, CDR2 SQIVND (reference sequence). The junction had 6 bases not matched to a gene; V was cut back by 6 bases and J by 5 bases. The CDR3 runs 13 residues. CDR3 sequence reads: CASRGDSQYGYTF. In nucleotides, the CDR3 is TGTGCCAGTAGGGGGGACAGCCAGTATGGCTACACCTTC.

The gene calls are TRBV5-4 and TRBJ1-2; 7 bases map to TRBD1. CDR1 and CDR2 from the germline V gene are SGHNT and YYREEE (reference sequence). J was trimmed by 2 bases and V by 2 bases; bases with no gene match: 0. The CDR3 sequence is 13 residues long. The CDR3 nucleotides are TGTGCCAGCAGCTTACAGGGGAACTATGGCTACACCTTC. Encoded protein: CASSLQGNYGYTF.

The CDR3 here is CASSPPGLTNYNEQFF. CDR3 coding DNA: TGTGCCAGCTCACCACCGGGACTAACCAACTACAATGAGCAGTTCTTC. The gene calls are TRBV18 and TRBJ2-1; 7 bases map to TRBD2. CDR1 and CDR2 from the germline V gene are KGHSH and LQKENI. This CDR3 is built from 16 residues. The junction had 5 bases not matched to a gene; V was cut back by 0 bases and J by 3 bases.

The chain couples TRBV29-1 to TRBJ2-3; TRBD1 aligns across 7 bases. The CDR3 consists of 13 residues. The germline gives CDR1 SQVTM, CDR2 ANQGSEA. V shed 5 bases and J 4 bases; nucleotides not matched to a gene: 6. The CDR3 sequence is CSVHRDRSDTQYF. The CDR3 DNA reads TGCAGCGTTCATAGGGACAGATCAGATACGCAGTATTTT.

The V gene is TRBV11-3, the J gene TRBJ2-7; 9 bases agree with TRBD2. The CDR3 contains 16 residues. Germline V gives CDR1 SGHNT, CDR2 YENEEA. The trim removed 5 bases at V and 2 bases at J, leaving 10 bases unmatched. The CDR3: CASSLPTSGRAYEQYF. For the CDR3, the DNA is TGTGCCAGCAGCCTACCAACTAGCGGGCGGGCCTACGAGCAGTACTTC.

V gene TRBV2 combines with J gene TRBJ2-6; 7 bases match TRBD2. Unmatched junction bases numbered 6, after V lost 7 bases and J lost 3 bases. Per germline, CDR1 SNHLY and CDR2 FYNNEI. The length of the CDR3 is 15 residues. The CDR3 DNA sequence: TGTGCCAGCATTGCGGGACTAAGTGGGGCCAACGTCCTGACTTTC. Translated: CASIAGLSGANVLTF.

This clone turned up a few times. This chain's CDR3 is CASSRLAYGELFF. CDR3 nucleotides: TGTGCCAGCAGCCGACTAGCATACGGGGAGCTGTTTTTT. V is TRBV7-9 and J is TRBJ2-2, with 7 bases identical to TRBD2. Trimming at V came to 5 bases and at J to 7 bases, leaving 4 bases not matched to a gene. This CDR3 is built from 13 residues. From germline, CDR1 is SEHNR and CDR2 FQNEAQ (reference sequence).

This chain links TRBV18 with TRBJ1-2; TRBD1 might be the D (5 bases). Trimming removed 2 bases at V and 3 bases at J, with 13 bases between. CDR3 size: 15 residues. The germline V gene has CDR1 KGHSH and CDR2 LQKENI. The DNA for the CDR3 is TGTGCCAGCTCACCAATTGCCAGGGCGGACTATGGCTACACCTTC. This encodes CASSPIARADYGYTF.

There are a few counts of this clone. CDR3 coding DNA: TGTGCCAGCAGCTCTAGGGCGGGAGAGACCTACGAGCAGTACTTC. Residues: CASSSRAGETYEQYF. The V gene is TRBV27, the J gene TRBJ2-7; 7 bases are shared with TRBD2. V lost 6 bases to trimming and J lost 2 bases; unmatched junction nucleotides: 10. The CDR3 loop spans 15 amino acids. Germline V lookup: CDR1 MNHEY, CDR2 SMNVEV (reference sequence).

The chain recombines TRBV4-1 with TRBJ2-5; 11 positions match TRBD1. The length of the CDR3 is 16 residues. V shed 1 base and J 5 bases; nucleotides not matched to a gene: 6. CDR1 is MGHRA, CDR2 YSYEKL, per germline. The CDR3 nucleotides read TGCGCCAGCAGCCAAGGTCCAGGACAGGGGGCGGAGACCCAGTACTTC. Its translation: CASSQGPGQGAETQYF.

This clone has more than one count but fewer than ten. This sequence joins TRBV4-3 and TRBJ1-5; D uncertain. The V gene lost 1 base and the J gene lost 9 bases, with 10 bases spanning the gap. The CDR3 length is 13 residues. Germline-derived CDR1 and CDR2 are LGHNA and YSLEER. Here the CDR3 DNA reads TGCGCCAGCAGCCAAGGGACCGGATGGCCCCAGCATTTT. It codes for CASSQGTGWPQHF.

V gene TRBV30 combines with J gene TRBJ2-7; TRBD1 agrees at 8 bases. Unmatched junction bases numbered 11, after V lost 1 base and J lost 0 bases. The CDR3 is 17 amino acids. Germline V gene sequence: CDR1 GTSNPN, CDR2 SVGIG (reference sequence). The CDR3 DNA follows: TGTGCCTGGAGTGATTTTGGACAGGGCCTCGCCTCCTACGAGCAGTACTTC. This translates into CAWSDFGQGLASYEQYF. Full variable domain (outside the CDR3, taken from reference TRBV30 and TRBJ2-7): SQTIHQWPATLVQPVGSPLSLECTVEGTSNPNLYWYRQAAGRGLQLLFYSVGIGQISSEVPQNLSASRPQDRQFILSSKKLLLSDSGFYLCAWSDFGQGLASYEQYFGPGTRLTVT.

The chain employs TRBV2 and TRBJ2-3; 7 nucleotides align to TRBD2. After removal of 2 bases from V and 7 bases from J, the junction contained 9 bases not matched to a gene. The CDR3 extends over 15 amino acids. Germline V gives CDR1 SNHLY, CDR2 FYNNEI. CDR3 coding DNA: TGTGCCAGCAGTGAATGGGCTAGCGGTAAAAATACGCAGTATTTT. It codes for CASSEWASGKNTQYF.

The chain is built from TRBV9 and TRBJ2-1; TRBD2 might be the D (7 bases). Germline CDR1 is SGDLS and CDR2 is YYNGEE. The CDR3 spans 15 residues. V was clipped by 4 bases and J by 7 bases, with 18 bases between them. The CDR3: CASSPRGAGQNEQFF. For the CDR3, the DNA is TGTGCCAGCAGCCCCCGGGGGGCGGGCCAAAATGAGCAGTTCTTC. The full variable domain, completed using reference TRBV9 and TRBJ2-1, is DSGVTQTPKHLITATGQRVTLRCSPRSGDLSVYWYQQSLDQGLQFLIQYYNGEERAKGNILERFSAQQFPDLHSELNLSSLELGDSALYFCASSPRGAGQNEQFFGPGTRLTVL.